A selection of T cell receptor beta chains follows, all from one sample in a study of blood T cells in healthy people across ages. TCRdb reprocessed the 5' RACE reads via MiXCR and lists one record per CDR3 protein. This table holds 720,000 or so distinct CDR3 sequences, roughly 43% found once. The sample consisted of blood. These receptors came from a man older than 75 in good health. Both conserved end residues are part of each CDR3. D genes are given only for firm matches. Rows may omit the clone size; those that give it use once, few, many or a size class.

size	J	V	D	DNA	CDR3
NA	TRBJ2-5	TRBV6-4	NA	TGTGCCAGCAGTGACTCGGGGGGTGTCTCCTACAATGAGCAGTACTTC	CASSDSGGVSYNEQYF
NA	TRBJ2-1	TRBV12-3/TRBV12-4	TRBD2	TGTACCAGCAGTCCGGGACTAGCTAGGAATGAGCAGTTCTTC	CTSSPGLARNEQFF
NA	TRBJ1-5	TRBV6-6	NA	TGTGCCAGCAGTTACCCGTGGGGGGAGGATCAGCCCCAGCATTTT	CASSYPWGEDQPQHF
NA	TRBJ2-2	TRBV30	TRBD2	TGTGCCTGGAGTCCCGGACTAGCGGGAGTGACCGGGGAGCTGTTTTTT	CAWSPGLAGVTGELFF
few	TRBJ2-2	TRBV6-4	TRBD2	TGTGCCAGCTCAGAGCGGGAGCACGGGGAGCTGTTTTTT	CASSEREHGELFF
NA	TRBJ1-2	TRBV20-1	NA	TGCAGTGCTAGTATAGCCAGGGCTTCGGGCTACACCTTC	CSASIARASGYTF
NA	TRBJ2-3	TRBV11-2	TRBD2	TGTGCCAGCAGCCCCCGGACTAGCGGTAAAGATACGCAGTATTTT	CASSPRTSGKDTQYF
many	TRBJ1-3	TRBV12-3/TRBV12-4	NA	TGTGCCAGCAGTTTAGTCGCCGGCCCGGGAAACACCATATATTTT	CASSLVAGPGNTIYF
few	TRBJ2-1	TRBV15	NA	TGTGCCACCAGGAGGACAGTCAGCTCCTACAATGAGCAGTTCTTC	CATRRTVSSYNEQFF
NA	TRBJ2-3	TRBV6-4	NA	TGTGCCAGCAGCCGGGACGGTACTTTTGATACGCAGTATTTT	CASSRDGTFDTQYF
NA	TRBJ1-2	TRBV7-9	TRBD1	TGTGCCAGCATGACGGGGGCAGGGGGCGCCTCCACGTATGGCTACACCTTC	CASMTGAGGASTYGYTF
NA	TRBJ2-2	TRBV4-3	TRBD1	TGCGCCAGCAGCCAAGATCGAGGGGGCGCAAACACCGGGGAGCTGTTTTTT	CASSQDRGGANTGELFF
NA	TRBJ2-3	TRBV12-3/TRBV12-4	NA	TGTGCCAGCAGTCTGGGACTTAAGGGTACGCAGTATTTT	CASSLGLKGTQYF
NA	TRBJ2-7	TRBV20-1	NA	TGCAGTGCCACCCATACCGGGTTCCCGGGCGAGCAGTACTTC	CSATHTGFPGEQYF
many	TRBJ2-1	TRBV6-1	NA	TGTGCCAGCAGCTCCAAGACCAGGGATGTTGGACTCAATGAGCAGTTCTTC	CASSSKTRDVGLNEQFF
NA	TRBJ2-5	TRBV4-2	NA	TGTGCCAGCAGCCAAGCCGACCGTTCAAACAATGAGCAGTACTTC	CASSQADRSNNEQYF
once	TRBJ1-2	TRBV7-2	NA	TGTGCCAGCAGCTTAACTAGAGCTGAAGCTAACTATGGCTACACCTTC	CASSLTRAEANYGYTF
NA	TRBJ2-7	TRBV9	NA	TGTGCCAGCAGCGCAGGGGTCGACGAGCAGTACTTC	CASSAGVDEQYF
few	TRBJ2-4	TRBV2	NA	TGTGCCAGCAGTGAAGCAGGGGGGTTGACCAAAAACATTCAGTACTTC	CASSEAGGLTKNIQYF
NA	TRBJ2-3	TRBV20-1	TRBD2	TGCAGTCCCCAGCTGGGACTAGCGGGAGGGGAAGATACGCAGTATTTT	CSPQLGLAGGEDTQYF
few	TRBJ2-1	TRBV7-2	NA	TGTGCCAGCAGCTCCCGAGACGGGGGGCGGGTCAATGAGCAGTTCTTC	CASSSRDGGRVNEQFF
NA	TRBJ2-1	TRBV7-2	NA	TGTGCCAGCAGCTTGAACGATCTACCTAATGAGCAGTTCTTC	CASSLNDLPNEQFF
NA	TRBJ2-7	TRBV20-1	NA	TGCAGTGCATCCGGGCCCTACTACGAGCAGTACTTC	CSASGPYYEQYF